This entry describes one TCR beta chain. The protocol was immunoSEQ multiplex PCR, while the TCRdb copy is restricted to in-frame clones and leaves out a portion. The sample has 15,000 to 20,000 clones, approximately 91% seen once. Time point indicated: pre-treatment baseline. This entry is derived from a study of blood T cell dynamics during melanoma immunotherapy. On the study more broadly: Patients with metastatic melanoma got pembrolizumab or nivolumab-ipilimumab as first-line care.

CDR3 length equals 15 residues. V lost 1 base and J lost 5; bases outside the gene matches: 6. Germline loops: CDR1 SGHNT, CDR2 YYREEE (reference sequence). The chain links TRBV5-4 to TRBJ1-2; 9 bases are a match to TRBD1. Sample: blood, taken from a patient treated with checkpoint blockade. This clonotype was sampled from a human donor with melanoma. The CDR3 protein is CASSLNRGLQYGYTF. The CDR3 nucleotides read TGTGCCAGCAGCTTGAACAGGGGGCTACAGTATGGCTACACCTTC.